This entry is about one T cell receptor beta chain. The antigen is undetermined. Template material for amplifying TCR beta CDR3 regions consisted of RNA transcripts. The HTBI set primed first-round TCR CDR3 RT-PCR. TCRdb itself ran the multiplex PCR reads through MiXCR, one entry per CDR3 protein. The sample records 130,000 to 150,000 distinct CDR3 sequences, roughly 23% being singletons. The data were obtained in a study of T cells in Graves' hyperthyroidism and ophthalmopathy. Whole-study findings and limits: Patients with ophthalmopathy were separated from those with stable hyperthyroidism by a 13 V-J model. The model made its ophthalmopathy prediction, and onset followed a median 6.5 months later.

The blood sample was taken at first hyperthyroidism diagnosis, before any ophthalmopathy symptoms. The CDR3 consists of 14 residues. Losses at the gene ends were 8 bases for V and 3 bases for J; bases not matched to a gene: 5. Germline assignment: CDR1 MDHEN and CDR2 SYDVKM. J is TRBJ2-2 and V is TRBV28, with TRBD1 matching 8 bases. The sample comprised blood. This clonotype was sampled from a woman aged 45 to 65 with Graves' hyperthyroidism that later progressed to Graves' ophthalmopathy. CDR3 nucleotides: TGTGCCAGCGTAGGACAGGGATACACCGGGGAGCTGTTTTTT. Translation gives CASVGQGYTGELFF.